These T cell receptor beta chains were read from a single sample in a study of CD8 T cells in ankylosing spondylitis. TCRdb analysed the 5' RACE reads with MiXCR anew, one entry per CDR3 protein. The sample holds a few hundred thousand distinct CDR3 sequences, over 9.5% seen once. Source material: blood, either unsorted or a sorted T cell fraction (not recorded which). These receptors came from a male donor with ankylosing spondylitis. Both conserved end residues are part of each CDR3. The D gene is left open where the match is weak. Rows may omit the clone size; those that give it use once, few, many or a size class.

d_call,v_call,j_call,clone_size,cdr3_nt,cdr3_aa
-,TRBV2,TRBJ2-5,-,TGTGCCAGCGCGGTTGGGGGTTTCCAAGAGACCCAGTACTTC,CASAVGGFQETQYF
-,TRBV7-2,TRBJ1-3,few,TGTGCCAGCAGCTTAGTACTGGGGGGCCTAAACACCATATATTTT,CASSLVLGGLNTIYF
-,TRBV20-1,TRBJ1-4,-,TGCAGTGCTAGAGATCCTACCCAGGGGACTAATAGTGAAAAACTGTTTTTT,CSARDPTQGTNSEKLFF
TRBD2,TRBV7-9,TRBJ2-1,many,TGTGCCAGCAGCATTAGCGGGAGCTCCTACAATGAGCAGTTCTTC,CASSISGSSYNEQFF
TRBD2,TRBV10-3,TRBJ2-1,few,TGTGCCATCAGCTGGGGGGGAGGCAATGAGCAGTTCTTC,CAISWGGGNEQFF
TRBD1,TRBV4-1,TRBJ1-5,-,TGCGCCAGCAGCCATCCCGGGACAGGGGATATCAAGAATCAGCCCCAGCATTTT,CASSHPGTGDIKNQPQHF
-,TRBV5-1,TRBJ2-6,few,TGCGCCAGCAGCGAGGCGGGCCCCAGCTCAGGGGCCAACGTCCTGACTTTC,CASSEAGPSSGANVLTF
TRBD1,TRBV7-2,TRBJ1-5,-,TGTGCCAGCAGCTTACGACAGGGATGGCAGCCCCAGCATTTT,CASSLRQGWQPQHF
-,TRBV30,TRBJ1-3,few,TGTGCCTGGAGTGTCGGGGTGTCAGGAAACACCATATATTTT,CAWSVGVSGNTIYF
TRBD2,TRBV7-9,TRBJ2-1,few,TGTGCCAGCAGCCCGACTAGCGGGAGGGCCGCGGGGAATGAGCAGTTCTTC,CASSPTSGRAAGNEQFF
-,TRBV7-2,TRBJ2-5,-,TGTGCCAGCAGCCCCGATAGTGTGTACCAAGAGACCCAGTACTTC,CASSPDSVYQETQYF
TRBD2,TRBV12-3/TRBV12-4,TRBJ2-1,-,TGTGCCAGCCGTTTCGGTGTAGCGGGAGGGCGGGTGTACAATGAGCAGTTCTTC,CASRFGVAGGRVYNEQFF
-,TRBV7-8,TRBJ1-1,-,TGTGCCAGCAGCTTAGGGGGTAGTTCTACTGAAGCTTTCTTT,CASSLGGSSTEAFF
TRBD1,TRBV7-9,TRBJ2-1,-,TGTGCCAGCAGCTCGGACAGGGGTTCCAATGAGCAGTTCTTC,CASSSDRGSNEQFF
TRBD2,TRBV20-1,TRBJ2-1,many,TGCAGTGCTAGAGATTTTGGGACTAGCGGGACCTACAATGAGCAGTTCTTC,CSARDFGTSGTYNEQFF
-,TRBV20-1,TRBJ1-4,few,TGCAGTGCTAGCCCGGGGGGTTCCACTAATGAAAAACTGTTTTTT,CSASPGGSTNEKLFF
-,TRBV6-1,TRBJ2-1,-,TGTGCCAGCATCAGCGGACACAACTCCTACAATGAGCAGTTCTTC,CASISGHNSYNEQFF
-,TRBV5-8,TRBJ1-5,few,TGTGCCAGCAGCCCCAATGGCAGGGGTTATGGGCAGCCCCAGCATTTT,CASSPNGRGYGQPQHF
TRBD1,TRBV20-1,TRBJ2-5,-,TGCAGTGCTCTGACACCGGGACAGGCAACGAGAGAGACCCAGTACTTC,CSALTPGQATRETQYF
-,TRBV7-9,TRBJ1-5,-,TGTGCCAGCAGCCAGAGTCAGGGTCAGCCCCAGCATTTT,CASSQSQGQPQHF
-,TRBV12-3/TRBV12-4,TRBJ2-3,few,TGTGCCAGCAGCCAGTACGATACGCAGTATTTT,CASSQYDTQYF
TRBD2,TRBV25-1,TRBJ2-3,-,TGTGCCAGCAGGGGGCCGGGACTAGTAACGGATACGCAGTATTTT,CASRGPGLVTDTQYF
TRBD2,TRBV5-1,TRBJ2-3,few,TGCGCCAGCAGCCCCGGACTAGCGGGAGAGGAAGTAAGGGCAGATACGCAGTATTTT,CASSPGLAGEEVRADTQYF
TRBD1,TRBV29-1,TRBJ1-2,many,TGCAGCGTTGAAGATCAGGGGGCTGGCTACACCTTC,CSVEDQGAGYTF
-,TRBV11-2,TRBJ1-2,few,TGTGCCAGCAGCCTTAGCGGCAAAAACTATGGCTACACCTTC,CASSLSGKNYGYTF
-,TRBV2,TRBJ2-3,few,TGTGCCAGCAGTGACGGGACGGAGGCCCTGGGGGGTACGCAGTATTTT,CASSDGTEALGGTQYF
-,TRBV12-3/TRBV12-4,TRBJ1-3,-,TGTGCCAGCAGTTTAGTATCATACACCATATATTTT,CASSLVSYTIYF
-,TRBV12-3/TRBV12-4,TRBJ1-2,-,TGTGCCAGCAGTGCCTCAGAGAATGGCTACACCTTC,CASSASENGYTF
-,TRBV5-5,TRBJ1-2,many,TGTGCCAGCAGCCCGGACAGAAACTATGGCTACACCTTC,CASSPDRNYGYTF